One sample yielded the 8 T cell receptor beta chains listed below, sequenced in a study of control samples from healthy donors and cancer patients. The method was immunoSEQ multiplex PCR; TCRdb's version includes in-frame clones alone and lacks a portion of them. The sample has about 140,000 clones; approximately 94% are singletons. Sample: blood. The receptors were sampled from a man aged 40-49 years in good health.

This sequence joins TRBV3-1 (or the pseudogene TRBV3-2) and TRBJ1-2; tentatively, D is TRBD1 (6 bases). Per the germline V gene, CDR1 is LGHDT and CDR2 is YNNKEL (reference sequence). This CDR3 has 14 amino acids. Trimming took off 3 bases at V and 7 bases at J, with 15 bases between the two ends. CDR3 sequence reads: CASSHLQGSGGYTF. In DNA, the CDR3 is TGTGCCAGCAGCCATTTACAGGGATCAGGTGGCTACACCTTC.

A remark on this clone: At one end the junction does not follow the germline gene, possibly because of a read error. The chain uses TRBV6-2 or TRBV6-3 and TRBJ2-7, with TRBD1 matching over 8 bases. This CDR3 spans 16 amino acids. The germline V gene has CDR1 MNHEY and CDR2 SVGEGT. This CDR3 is CASSYGFDRGSHEQYF. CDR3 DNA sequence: TGTGCCAGCAGTTACGGCTTCGACAGGGGCTCCCACGAGCAGTACTTC.

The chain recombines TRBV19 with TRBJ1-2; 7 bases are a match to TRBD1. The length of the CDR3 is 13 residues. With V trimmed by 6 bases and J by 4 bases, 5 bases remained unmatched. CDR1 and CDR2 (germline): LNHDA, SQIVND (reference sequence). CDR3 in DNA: TGTGCCAGTAGCGATACAGGGGTCTATGGCTACACCTTC. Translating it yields CASSDTGVYGYTF. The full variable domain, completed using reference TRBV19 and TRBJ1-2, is DGGITQSPKYLFRKEGQNVTLSCEQNLNHDAMYWYRQDPGQGLRLIYYSQIVNDFQKGDIAEGYSVSREKKESFPLTVTSAQKNPTAFYLCASSDTGVYGYTFGSGTRLTVV.

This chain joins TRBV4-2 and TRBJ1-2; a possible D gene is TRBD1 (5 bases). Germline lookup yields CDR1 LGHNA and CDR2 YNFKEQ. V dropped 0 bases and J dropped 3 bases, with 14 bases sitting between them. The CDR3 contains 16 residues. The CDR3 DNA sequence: TGTGCCAGCAGCCAAGACCTCGGGCGGGGGGACTATGGCTACACCTTC. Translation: CASSQDLGRGDYGYTF.

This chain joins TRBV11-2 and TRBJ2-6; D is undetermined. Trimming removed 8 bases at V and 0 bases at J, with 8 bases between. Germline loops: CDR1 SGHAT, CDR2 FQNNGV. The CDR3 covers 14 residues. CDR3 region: CASRKGSGANVLTF. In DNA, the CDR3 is TGTGCCAGCCGAAAGGGCTCTGGGGCCAACGTCCTGACTTTC.

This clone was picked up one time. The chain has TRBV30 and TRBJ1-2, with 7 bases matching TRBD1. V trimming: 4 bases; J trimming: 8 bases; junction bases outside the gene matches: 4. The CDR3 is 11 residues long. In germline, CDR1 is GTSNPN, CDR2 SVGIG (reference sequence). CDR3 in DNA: TGTGCCTGGACAGGGGGGCTAGGCTACACCTTC. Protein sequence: CAWTGGLGYTF.

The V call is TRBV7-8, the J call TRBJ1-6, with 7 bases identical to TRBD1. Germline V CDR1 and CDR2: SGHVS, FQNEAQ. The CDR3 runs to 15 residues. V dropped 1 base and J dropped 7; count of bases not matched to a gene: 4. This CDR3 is CASSLGDRLNSPLHF. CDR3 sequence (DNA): TGTGCCAGCAGCTTAGGGGACAGACTGAATTCACCCCTCCACTTT.

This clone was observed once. DNA of the CDR3: TGTGCCAGCAGCTTTTCCGGGGCCGGGGATACGCAGTATTTT. As protein: CASSFSGAGDTQYF. The chain uses TRBV7-6 and TRBJ2-3; perhaps D is TRBD1 or TRBD2 (5 bases each). Looked up from germline, CDR1 is SGHVS and CDR2 is FNYEAQ. V shed 3 bases and J shed 6 bases, with 13 bases lying between them. The CDR3 length is 14 residues.